Sequencing of this T cell receptor beta chain was carried out in a study of shared clonotypes between healthy human individuals. A note on this clone: Within the sample, other DNA sequences also encode this same CDR3.

In the sorted-subset replicate PCRs, 200 ng DNA, roughly 30,000 T cell genomes, was used. Only in-frame clones appear in the TCRdb table, and some are missing; sequencing was by immunoSEQ multiplex PCR. The profile covers approximately 1.4 million clones, with about 98% appearing a single time and 0.45% taken by the ten largest. Input material: naive CD4+ T cells sorted from blood. Subset of the sample: CD45RA+ positively selected. The source of this sequence is a man aged 25 to 40 in good health.

In DNA, the CDR3 is TGTGCCAGCAGTGAGGAGGGGGGGCAGCCCCAGCATTTT. This gives the protein CASSEEGGQPQHF. J is TRBJ1-5 and V is TRBV2, with a tentative D call TRBD1 (6 bases). V gave up 3 bases and J gave up 7 bases, with 10 bases separating them. The CDR3 has 13 residues. Germline V gene data show CDR1 as SNHLY and CDR2 as FYNNEI.